This T cell receptor beta chain was identified during a study of spatial heterogeneity in lung cancer. Study-level background: On average, each unique TCR and UMI combination appeared more than ten times in raw reads. Study-wide findings and caveats: One measure, the expanded intratumoral alpha and beta TCR count, tracked tumor mutation counts.

The time point is: sample taken at primary tumor resection. In the case of this clonotype: No antigen is known for it. A much larger clonotype is one base distant, so this may be a read error.

MiXCR, applied by TCRdb to the 5' RACE reads, yields one record per CDR3 protein. Among some 16,000 distinct CDR3 sequences listed, around 7% were seen once. Germline V lookup: CDR1 SQVTM, CDR2 ANQGSEA. Trimming pared 8 bases from V and 4 bases from J, leaving 18 bases between. The CDR3 runs to 13 residues. This receptor was obtained from a female donor with early-stage non-small cell lung cancer. The material sequenced was lung tumor tissue, taken at surgery. The chain links TRBV29-1 to TRBJ2-7; D is possibly TRBD1 (6 bases). DNA for the CDR3: TGCAGCATTTCGGTGACAGGCCCGTACGAGCAGTACTTC. Protein: CSISVTGPYEQYF.